This T cell receptor (beta chain) comes out of a study of shared clonotypes between healthy human individuals (TCRdb year 2020). Regarding the complete study: A few men and a couple of women, aged 18 to 49 years, made up the cohort. Blood TCR repertoires of roughly five healthy adults were deeply sequenced to estimate repertoire size and the extent of clonotype sharing between individuals. Libraries were prepared and TCR repertoires were sequenced by different laboratories using diverse techniques, in order to increase sequencing depth and limit assay-specific biases. Leukapheresis yielded between about 0.8 and 8.9 billion PBMCs per donor.

Using the deep immunoSEQ assay, multiplex PCR amplified TCR CDR3 regions from genomic DNA. Extracted genomic DNA from each cell subset was spread evenly across all wells of several immunoSEQ 96-well plates, with each plate serving as a replicate. Each replicate PCR for unsorted PBMC received about 310 ng genomic DNA, equal to tens of thousands of T cell genomes. Ten immunoSEQ deep assay plates were used to sequence the unsorted PBMC genomic DNA. The purified libraries were quantified using a Qubit 3.0 fluorometer, sized with a Bioanalyzer 2100, and then quantified again using the KAPA Library Quantification kit. Every immunoSEQ 96-well plate was sequenced on a separate single-read 150-cycle Illumina NextSeq 550 flow cell. In the original analysis: The immunoSEQ output contained only junctional sequences without quality scores, so filtering could not match that applied to full-length reads. Sequences were annotated with PyIR, a Python wrapper for IgBLAST v1.9, using IMGT germline references to assign V/J genes and CDR3. Reads were filtered out if the reads had weak V/J assignments (E-value above 1e-6), no CDR3, stop codons, out-of-frame junctions, or ambiguous translated residues. V3J clonotypes were defined as sequences sharing the same inferred V gene, J gene, and CDR3 amino acid sequence. Percentage overlap between repertoires was calculated by dividing the number of shared unique clonotypes by the size of the smaller repertoire. Richness of each repertoire was evaluated using RTK rarefaction, the Chao1 estimator, and Recon v2.1 estimates of unobserved clonotypes. Held by TCRdb, this immuneACCESS table contains in-frame sequences only and omits some clones. Under half of the omission traces to an unresolved V gene where checked; the cause of the rest is unknown. V, J and clone size reflect that table, while D and trimming were determined from the DNA. Here the sample has fewer than 550,000 clones; roughly 79% occur a single time. In total, the top ten clones hold around 13% of the sample.

From the cysteine through the phenylalanine, the CDR3 covers 16 amino acids. The DNA shown is the 48-base CDR3, in frame from base 1. CDR1 and CDR2, per the germline V gene (reference sequence), are SEHNR and FQNEAQ. Summary of the overall study and its limitations: Pairwise subsampling led to the expectation that sequencing depth would affect the degree of clonotype sharing among donors. Sampling was limited to blood, and TCR repertoires in tissue likely differ from TCR repertoires in blood. Because the study included only a small number of donors, the genetic and exposure-history diversity represented was limited.

Turning to this clone: The antigen it recognizes is unknown. There are no base qualities to consult, and no much larger clone falls within one base.

The donors were healthy, HIV-negative adults with no recently reported acute infections or vaccinations. Every donor was a Caucasian adult residing in Nashville, Tennessee, USA. For unsorted samples, roughly 86 million PBMCs were counted and genomic DNA was extracted with the QIAamp DNA Blood Mini kit. Blood was obtained by leukapheresis, after which PBMCs were separated by Ficoll-Histopaque density gradient centrifugation and cryopreserved in liquid nitrogen vapor phase. This TCR was recovered from a middle-aged woman in good health. Some clones in this sample may be carry-over from other donors' samples. The material sequenced was PBMCs. The sequence joins TRBV7-9 to TRBJ2-5; TRBD1 is possibly the D segment (7 matching bases). The J call is doubtful: the DNA matches TRBJ2-7 better. The CDR3 reads CASSPPLGGGFNEQYF. The sequence in DNA is TGTGCCAGCAGCCCACCACTAGGAGGGGGCTTCAACGAGCAGTACTTC.